Below are 26 T cell receptor beta chains sequenced from a single sample in a study of cytomegalovirus exposure and HLA in healthy donors. The PCR used 60 Vbeta and 13 Jbeta primers. Only in-frame clones appear in the TCRdb table, and some are missing; sequencing was by immunoSEQ multiplex PCR. Of some 54,000 clones in the sample, around 84% were seen once. The specimen was PBMCs. The receptors here all came from a male donor in good health and CMV-seronegative.

The chain uses TRBV6-6 and TRBJ2-7; D perhaps matches TRBD2 (5 bases). CDR1 and CDR2 from the germline V gene are MNHNY and SVGAGI (reference sequence). The V gene lost 4 bases and the J gene lost 0 bases, with 7 bases spanning the gap. This CDR3 is 13 amino acids long. In DNA, the CDR3 is TGTGCCAGCAGTTGGGAGTTCTCCTACGAGCAGTACTTC. It yields the protein CASSWEFSYEQYF.

The V and J genes are TRBV29-1 and TRBJ2-7; 7 nucleotides agree with TRBD1. The CDR3 spans 11 residues. Losses at the gene ends were 7 bases for V and 6 bases for J; bases not matched to a gene: 6. Germline V gives CDR1 SQVTM, CDR2 ANQGSEA. Written as DNA, the CDR3 is TGCAGCGCCTCAACAGGGGCCGAGCAGTACTTC. Its protein is CSASTGAEQYF.

This chain links TRBV30 with TRBJ1-6; D unresolved. The V gene's germline CDR1 is GTSNPN and CDR2 SVGIG (reference sequence). The CDR3 is 14 amino acids. V shed 0 bases and J shed 8 bases, with 11 bases lying between them. CDR3 coding DNA: TGTGCCTGGAGTGTCGGCCTGGACTATTCACCCCTCCACTTT. It encodes CAWSVGLDYSPLHF.

This chain links TRBV29-1 with TRBJ1-2; tentative D call: TRBD1 (5 bases). This CDR3 has 12 residues. The germline V and J ends were trimmed by 4 bases and 6 bases, with 12 bases remaining between them. Per the germline V gene, CDR1 is SQVTM and CDR2 is ANQGSEA. CDR3 in DNA: TGCAGCGTTGCTGGGCAGGGAAATGGCTACACCTTC. It translates to CSVAGQGNGYTF. The full variable domain, completed using reference TRBV29-1 and TRBJ1-2, is SAVISQKPSRDICQRGTSLTIQCQVDSQVTMMFWYRQQPGQSLTLIATANQGSEATYESGFVIDKFPISRPNLTFSTLTVSNMSPEDSSIYLCSVAGQGNGYTFGSGTRLTVV.

The chain has TRBV7-3 and TRBJ2-2, with TRBD2 matching over 8 bases. Germline V lookup: CDR1 SGHTA, CDR2 FQGTGA. The CDR3 totals 16 residues. The junction had 6 bases not matched to a gene; V was cut back by 4 bases and J by 2 bases. The CDR3 loop is CASSSGGGSNTGELFF. The CDR3 DNA reads as TGTGCCAGCAGCTCCGGGGGGGGGAGTAACACCGGGGAGCTGTTTTTT. Full variable domain (rest looked up from reference TRBV7-3 and TRBJ2-2): GAGVSQTPSNKVTEKGKYVELRCDPISGHTALYWYRQSLGQGPEFLIYFQGTGAADDSGLPNDRFFAVRPEGSVSTLKIQRTERGDSAVYLCASSSGGGSNTGELFFGEGSRLTVL.

The chain is built from TRBV30 and TRBJ1-1; possible D gene TRBD1, 5 bases. V lost 8 bases and J lost 0, with 13 bases in between. CDR1 is GTSNPN, CDR2 SVGIG, per germline (reference sequence). The CDR3 totals 13 residues. This CDR3 is CAGGTQVNTEAFF. The CDR3 DNA sequence: TGTGCCGGGGGGACCCAGGTGAACACTGAAGCTTTCTTT.

The chain carries TRBV19 and TRBJ2-5, with TRBD2 matching over 10 bases. Per the germline V gene, CDR1 is LNHDA and CDR2 is SQIVND (reference sequence). The J segment lost 3 bases and the V segment lost 5 bases, leaving 6 bases of the junction unmatched. The length of the CDR3 is 15 residues. In nucleotides, the CDR3 is TGTGCCAGTAGTGCTAGCGGGGGAAACAAAGAGACCCAGTACTTC. Translation gives CASSASGGNKETQYF.

J is TRBJ1-2 and V is TRBV19, with 7 bases identical to TRBD1. There are 14 residues in the CDR3. V lost 5 bases to trimming and J lost 8 bases; unmatched junction nucleotides: 11. CDR1 LNHDA and CDR2 SQIVND come from the germline V gene (reference sequence). This chain's CDR3 is CASSAGTASFGYTF. The CDR3 bases are TGTGCCAGTAGTGCAGGGACAGCCTCCTTCGGCTACACCTTC.

This rearrangement joins TRBV30 to TRBJ1-2; maybe TRBD1 (6 bases). Germline values: CDR1 GTSNPN, CDR2 SVGIG (reference sequence). This CDR3 comprises 13 residues. The V gene lost 0 bases and the J gene lost 4 bases, with 9 bases spanning the gap. As DNA, the CDR3 is TGTGCCTGGAGTGTAACAGGGACCTATGGCTACACCTTC. Protein: CAWSVTGTYGYTF.

This clone was picked up a small number of times. The chain has TRBV11-2 and TRBJ1-1, with D possibly matching TRBD1 (6 bases). Trimming stripped 4 bases from V and 10 bases from J, with 22 bases between. The CDR3 length is 15 residues. Germline V CDR1 and CDR2: SGHAT, FQNNGV. CDR3 coding DNA: TGTGCCAGCAGCTCCCAGACTTACAGGGCTAGAGGAGCTTTCTTT. It codes for CASSSQTYRARGAFF. Full variable domain (rest looked up from reference TRBV11-2 and TRBJ1-1): EAGVAQSPRYKIIEKRQSVAFWCNPISGHATLYWYQQILGQGPKLLIQFQNNGVVDDSQLPKDRFSAERLKGVDSTLKIQPAKLEDSAVYLCASSSQTYRARGAFFGQGTRLTVV.

This clone was observed a few times. In the same sample, other DNA sequences code for this CDR3. The chain has TRBV7-3 and TRBJ1-1, with TRBD1 matching over 8 bases. The CDR3 sequence is 14 residues long. Germline CDR1 is SGHTA and CDR2 is FQGTGA. V dropped 2 bases and J dropped 2; count of bases not matched to a gene: 1. The DNA of the CDR3 is TGTGCCAGCAGCTTAGGACAGGGTAACACTGAAGCTTTCTTT. Its translation: CASSLGQGNTEAFF.

The rearrangement joins TRBV4-3 to TRBJ2-7; D remains ambiguous. Germline V gives CDR1 LGHNA, CDR2 YSLEER. V was cut by 0 bases and J by 3 bases, with 6 bases left in between. The CDR3 is 13 amino acids. This CDR3 is CASSQDSGYEQYF. CDR3 nucleotide sequence: TGCGCCAGCAGCCAAGATTCAGGCTACGAGCAGTACTTC.

The chain links TRBV4-3 to TRBJ1-6, with D tentatively TRBD1 (6 bases). The CDR3 consists of 17 residues. Germline CDR1 reads LGHNA; CDR2 reads YSLEER. V gave up 4 bases and J gave up 6 bases, with 19 bases separating them. This CDR3 is CASSRRGGAFSNSPLHF. CDR3 DNA: TGCGCCAGCAGCCGCCGGGGGGGGGCTTTCTCTAATTCACCCCTCCACTTT.

This clone was observed once. The chain couples TRBV6-4 to TRBJ2-3, with 10 bases aligning to TRBD1. Germline V lookup: CDR1 MRHNA, CDR2 SNTAGT. The CDR3 extends over 15 amino acids. The J segment lost 4 bases and the V segment lost 0 bases, leaving 1 base of the junction unmatched. The CDR3 nucleotides are TGTGCCAGCAGTGACTCGACAGGGGGCCCAGATACGCAGTATTTT. This codes for CASSDSTGGPDTQYF.

The chain carries TRBV21-1 and TRBJ1-5; TRBD1 reflects the table's D call only, with no check against the DNA. TRBV21-1 is a documented pseudogene. The CDR3 consists of 14 residues. DNA of the CDR3: TGTGCCAGCAGCCATGACAGGGGGAATCAGCCCCAGCATTTT. Its protein is CASSHDRGNQPQHF.

This clone was picked up a small number of times. This chain joins TRBV30 and TRBJ1-6, with D possibly being TRBD1 (5 bases). This CDR3 is 12 amino acids long. Germline assignment: CDR1 GTSNPN and CDR2 SVGIG (reference sequence). V was clipped by 5 bases and J by 5 bases, with 7 bases between them. CDR3 DNA sequence: TGTGCCTGGGGACACCATAATTCACCCCTCCACTTT. This gives the protein CAWGHHNSPLHF.

As concerns this clone: At one boundary the junction diverges from the germline segment, which might be a read error. The chain uses TRBV4-2 and TRBJ2-4; 9 bases fit TRBD2. This CDR3 is built from 18 residues. Germline CDR1 LGHNA, CDR2 YNFKEQ. The DNA for the CDR3 is TGTGCCAGCAGCCAAGATAGGTCCGGCGGGGGGGCGGGGAACAGTCAGTACTTC. This codes for CASSQDRSGGGAGNSQYF.

The chain recombines TRBV29-1 with TRBJ2-7; TRBD2 matches 12 bases. The CDR3 loop spans 16 amino acids. J lost 3 bases, V lost 4 bases, and 10 bases had no gene match. Germline CDR1 SQVTM, CDR2 ANQGSEA. As DNA, the CDR3 is TGCAGCGTTGGACTAGCGGGGGCCACCACACTCTACGAGCAGTACTTC. Translated: CSVGLAGATTLYEQYF.

The gene calls are TRBV27 and TRBJ2-4, with TRBD2 identical over 11 bases. Germline CDR1 MNHEY, CDR2 SMNVEV (reference sequence). The ends lost 7 bases at V and 5 bases at J; junction bases unmatched: 7. This CDR3 contains 15 residues. The CDR3: CASKELGLAENIQYF. The CDR3 DNA reads TGTGCCAGCAAGGAGCTGGGACTAGCGGAAAACATTCAGTACTTC.

This rearrangement joins TRBV5-5 to TRBJ1-4; 8 bases are a match to TRBD1. This CDR3 is built from 15 residues. The junction had 9 bases not matched to a gene; V was cut back by 3 bases and J by 8 bases. Germline CDR1 SGHKS, CDR2 YYEKEE (reference sequence). The CDR3 DNA is TGTGCCAGCAGCTACAACCAGGGGGCAGGAGAAAAACTGTTTTTT. As protein: CASSYNQGAGEKLFF.

The chain employs TRBV5-8 and TRBJ1-2; TRBD1 matches 10 bases. J gave up 1 base and V 4 bases, and 1 base lay outside the gene matches. Germline V CDR1 and CDR2: SGHTS, YDEGEE. The CDR3 spans 14 residues. The CDR3, as DNA: TGTGCCAGCAGCCGGGACAGGGGTAACTATGGCTACACCTTC. Protein sequence: CASSRDRGNYGYTF.

The chain uses TRBV18 and TRBJ2-3; perhaps TRBD1 as D (6 bases). Trimming stripped 6 bases from V and 0 bases from J, with 10 bases between. The V gene's germline CDR1 is KGHSH and CDR2 LQKENI. The CDR3 is made up of 14 amino acids. The CDR3 nucleotides are TGTGCCAGCTCTGTGGGGGCTAGCACAGATACGCAGTATTTT. This translates into CASSVGASTDTQYF.

In DNA form, the CDR3 reads TGTGCCAGCAGCCCGGCGGGCAGCCTAGCCTATGGCTACACCTTC. Protein sequence: CASSPAGSLAYGYTF. The chain couples TRBV5-6 to TRBJ1-2; D ambiguous. CDR1 and CDR2 from the germline V gene are SGHDT and YYEEEE. This CDR3 region has 15 residues. The V and J ends lost 4 bases and 4 bases respectively, with 17 bases between them.

This clone was recorded once. J is TRBJ1-2 and V is TRBV30; D unresolved. Germline assignment: CDR1 GTSNPN and CDR2 SVGIG (reference sequence). V shed 7 bases and J shed 5 bases, with 11 bases lying between them. The CDR3 sequence is 11 residues long. CDR3 sequence: CASTPEYGYTF. The CDR3 region has the DNA TGTGCCTCGACACCTGAGTATGGCTACACCTTC.

The CDR3 region is CASSTVTGGNTEAFF. In DNA, the CDR3 is TGTGCCAGCAGTACTGTTACAGGGGGTAACACTGAAGCTTTCTTT. This sequence joins TRBV6-1 and TRBJ1-1; 8 positions match TRBD1. Per the germline V gene, CDR1 is MNHNS and CDR2 is SASEGT. V gave up 5 bases and J gave up 2 bases; unmatched junction bases: 7. The CDR3 length is 15 residues.

The gene calls are TRBV19 and TRBJ1-3; 7 positions agree with TRBD1. Looked up from germline, CDR1 is LNHDA and CDR2 is SQIVND (reference sequence). The length of the CDR3 is 16 residues. V lost 5 bases, J lost 0 bases, and 7 bases stayed unmatched. In DNA, the CDR3 is TGTGCCAGTAGTCTACAGGGGAAGGGCTCTGGAAACACCATATATTTT. Encoded protein: CASSLQGKGSGNTIYF.